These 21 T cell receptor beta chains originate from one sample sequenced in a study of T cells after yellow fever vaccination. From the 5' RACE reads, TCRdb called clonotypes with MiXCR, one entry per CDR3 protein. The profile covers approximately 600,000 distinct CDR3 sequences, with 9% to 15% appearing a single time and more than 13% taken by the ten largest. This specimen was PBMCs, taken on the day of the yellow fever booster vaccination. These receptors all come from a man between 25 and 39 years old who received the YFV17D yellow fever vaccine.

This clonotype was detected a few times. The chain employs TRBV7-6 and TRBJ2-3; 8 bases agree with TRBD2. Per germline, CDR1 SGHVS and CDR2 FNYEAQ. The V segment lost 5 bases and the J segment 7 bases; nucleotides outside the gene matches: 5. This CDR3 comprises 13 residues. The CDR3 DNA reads TGTGCCAGCAGCATACTAGCGGAGAATACGCAGTATTTT. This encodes CASSILAENTQYF.

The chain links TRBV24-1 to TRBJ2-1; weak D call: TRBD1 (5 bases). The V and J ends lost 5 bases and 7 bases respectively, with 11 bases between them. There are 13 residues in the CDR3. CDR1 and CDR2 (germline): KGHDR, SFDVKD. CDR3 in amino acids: CATSGVGANEQFF. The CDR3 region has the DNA TGTGCCACCAGTGGAGTAGGGGCGAATGAGCAGTTCTTC.

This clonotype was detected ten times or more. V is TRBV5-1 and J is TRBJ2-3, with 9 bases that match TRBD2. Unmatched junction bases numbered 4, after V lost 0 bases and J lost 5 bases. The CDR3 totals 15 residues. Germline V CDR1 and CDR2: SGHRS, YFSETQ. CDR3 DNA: TGCGCCAGCAGCTTGGTAGCGGGAGCGGGAGATACGCAGTATTTT. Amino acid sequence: CASSLVAGAGDTQYF.

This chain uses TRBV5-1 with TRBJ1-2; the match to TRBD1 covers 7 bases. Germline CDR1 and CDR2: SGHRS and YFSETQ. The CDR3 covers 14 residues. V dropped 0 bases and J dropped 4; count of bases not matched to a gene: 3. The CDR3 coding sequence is TGCGCCAGCAGCTTGGACAGGGGATCCTATGGCTACACCTTC. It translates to CASSLDRGSYGYTF.

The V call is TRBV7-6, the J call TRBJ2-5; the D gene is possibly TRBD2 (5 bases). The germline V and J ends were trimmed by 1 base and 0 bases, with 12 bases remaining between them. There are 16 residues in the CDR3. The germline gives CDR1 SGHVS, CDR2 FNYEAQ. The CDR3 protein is CASSLESLGDQETQYF. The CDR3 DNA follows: TGTGCCAGCAGCTTAGAATCCCTGGGAGACCAAGAGACCCAGTACTTC.

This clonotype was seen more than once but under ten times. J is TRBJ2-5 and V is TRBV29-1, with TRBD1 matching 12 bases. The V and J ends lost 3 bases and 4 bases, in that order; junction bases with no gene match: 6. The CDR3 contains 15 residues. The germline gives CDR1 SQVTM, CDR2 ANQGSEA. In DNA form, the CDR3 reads TGCAGCGTTGATGGGGGGACAGGGGGCGTAGAGACCCAGTACTTC. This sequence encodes CSVDGGTGGVETQYF.

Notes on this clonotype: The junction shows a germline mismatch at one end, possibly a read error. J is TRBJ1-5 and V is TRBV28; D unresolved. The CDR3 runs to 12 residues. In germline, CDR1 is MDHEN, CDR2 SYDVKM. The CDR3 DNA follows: TGTGCCAGCTATCCAAGCAATCAGACCCAGCATTTT. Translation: CASYPSNQTQHF.

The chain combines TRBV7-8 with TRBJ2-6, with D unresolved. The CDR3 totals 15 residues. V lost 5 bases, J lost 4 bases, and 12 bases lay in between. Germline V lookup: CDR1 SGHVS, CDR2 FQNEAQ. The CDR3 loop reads CASSPERVGANVLTF. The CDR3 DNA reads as TGTGCCAGCAGCCCAGAAAGGGTCGGGGCCAACGTCCTGACTTTC.

For the CDR3, the DNA is TGCGCCAGCAGCTTGGCCGATGGGGGGTCGCTGCAGTACTTC. It yields the protein CASSLADGGSLQYF. The chain employs TRBV5-1 and TRBJ2-7, with D perhaps TRBD2 (6 bases). With 0 bases removed from V and 9 bases from J, the gap between germline ends came to 16 bases. The CDR3 totals 14 residues. Germline V gives CDR1 SGHRS, CDR2 YFSETQ. Full variable domain (remainder filled in from reference TRBV5-1 and TRBJ2-7): KAGVTQTPRYLIKTRGQQVTLSCSPISGHRSVSWYQQTPGQGLQFLFEYFSETQRNKGNFPGRFSGRQFSNSRSEMNVSTLELGDSALYLCASSLADGGSLQYFGPGTRLTVT.

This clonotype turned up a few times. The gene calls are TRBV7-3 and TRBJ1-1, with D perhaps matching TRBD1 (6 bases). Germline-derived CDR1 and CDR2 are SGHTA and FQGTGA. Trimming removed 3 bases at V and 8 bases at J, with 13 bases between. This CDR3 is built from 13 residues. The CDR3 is CASSFTDSGEAFF. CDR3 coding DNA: TGTGCCAGCAGCTTTACGGACAGCGGGGAAGCTTTCTTT.

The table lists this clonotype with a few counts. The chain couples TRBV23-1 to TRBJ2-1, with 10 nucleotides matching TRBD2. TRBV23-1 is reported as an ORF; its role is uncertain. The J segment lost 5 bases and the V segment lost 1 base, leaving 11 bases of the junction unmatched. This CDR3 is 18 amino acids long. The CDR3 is CASSQFPSVSGRNNEQFF. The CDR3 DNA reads TGCGCCAGCAGTCAATTCCCCTCGGTTAGCGGGAGGAACAATGAGCAGTTCTTC.

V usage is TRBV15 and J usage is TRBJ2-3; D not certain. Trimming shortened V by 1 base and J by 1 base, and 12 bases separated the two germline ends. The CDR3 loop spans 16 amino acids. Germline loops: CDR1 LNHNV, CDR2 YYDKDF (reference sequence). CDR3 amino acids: CATSRGEVLGTDTQYF. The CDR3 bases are TGTGCCACCAGCAGAGGAGAGGTTCTCGGCACAGATACGCAGTATTTT.

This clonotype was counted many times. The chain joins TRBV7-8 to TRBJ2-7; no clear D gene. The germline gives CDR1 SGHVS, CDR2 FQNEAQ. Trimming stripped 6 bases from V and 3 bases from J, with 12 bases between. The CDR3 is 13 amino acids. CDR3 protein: CASRTNANYEQYF. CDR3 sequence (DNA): TGTGCCAGCAGGACGAATGCGAACTACGAGCAGTACTTC.

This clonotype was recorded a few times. CDR3 sequence reads: CASNRRERETQYF. DNA for the CDR3: TGTGCCAGTAATAGGCGGGAGCGAGAGACCCAGTACTTC. The chain uses TRBV19 and TRBJ2-5, with 7 positions matching TRBD2. Trimming removed 7 bases from V and 4 bases from J; junction bases left unmatched: 6. The CDR3 is made up of 13 amino acids. Germline CDR1 reads LNHDA; CDR2 reads SQIVND (reference sequence).

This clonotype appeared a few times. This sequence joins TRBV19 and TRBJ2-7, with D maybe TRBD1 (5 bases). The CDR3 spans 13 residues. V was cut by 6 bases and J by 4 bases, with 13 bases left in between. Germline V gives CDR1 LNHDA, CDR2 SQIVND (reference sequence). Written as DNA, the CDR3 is TGTGCCAGTAGCCCAGGGTTGGGGTACGAGCAGTACTTC. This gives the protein CASSPGLGYEQYF.

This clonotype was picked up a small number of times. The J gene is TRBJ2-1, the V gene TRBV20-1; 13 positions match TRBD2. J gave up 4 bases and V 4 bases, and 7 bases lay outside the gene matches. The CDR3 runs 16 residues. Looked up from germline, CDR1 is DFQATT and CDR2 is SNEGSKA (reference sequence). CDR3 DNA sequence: TGCAGTGCTACGTCGGGACTAGCGGGATCGTACAATGAGCAGTTCTTC. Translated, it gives CSATSGLAGSYNEQFF.

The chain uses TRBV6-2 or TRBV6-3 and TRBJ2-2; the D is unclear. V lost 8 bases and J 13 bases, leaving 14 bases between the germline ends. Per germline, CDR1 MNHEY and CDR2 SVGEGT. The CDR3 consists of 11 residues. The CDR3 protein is CASVGHLGLFF. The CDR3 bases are TGTGCCAGCGTGGGTCACTTGGGGCTGTTTTTT.

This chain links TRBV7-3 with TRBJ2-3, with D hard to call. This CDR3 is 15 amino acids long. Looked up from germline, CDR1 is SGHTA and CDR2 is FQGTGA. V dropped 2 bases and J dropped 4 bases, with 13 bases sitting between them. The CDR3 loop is CASSLAHSGADTQYF. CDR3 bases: TGTGCCAGCAGCTTAGCCCACTCTGGGGCAGATACGCAGTATTTT.

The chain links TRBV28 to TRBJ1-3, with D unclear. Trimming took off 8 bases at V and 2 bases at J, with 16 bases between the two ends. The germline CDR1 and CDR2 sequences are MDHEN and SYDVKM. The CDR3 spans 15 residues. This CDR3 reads CASLDLPVPGNTIYF. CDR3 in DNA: TGTGCCAGCTTGGATCTCCCCGTGCCTGGAAACACCATATATTTT.

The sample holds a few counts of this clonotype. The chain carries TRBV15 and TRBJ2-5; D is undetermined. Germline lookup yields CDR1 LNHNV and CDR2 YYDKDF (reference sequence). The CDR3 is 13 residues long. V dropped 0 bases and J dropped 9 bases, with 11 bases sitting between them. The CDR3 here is CATSRDAESAQYF. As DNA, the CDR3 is TGTGCCACCAGCAGAGATGCTGAGTCGGCCCAGTACTTC.

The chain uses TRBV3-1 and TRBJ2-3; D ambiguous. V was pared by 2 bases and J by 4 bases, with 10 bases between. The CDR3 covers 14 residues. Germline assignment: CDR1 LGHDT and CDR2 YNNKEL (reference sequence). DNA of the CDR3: TGTGCCAGCAGCCAATCCCCGTGGGCAGATACGCAGTATTTT. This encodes CASSQSPWADTQYF.